Sequencing of this T cell receptor beta chain was carried out in a study of blood T cell repertoires in COVID-19. Germline assignment: CDR1 LGHDT and CDR2 YNNKEL (reference sequence). The CDR3 consists of 16 residues. After removal of 4 bases from V and 4 bases from J, the junction contained 9 bases not matched to a gene. Using immunoSEQ multiplex PCR, the repertoire was profiled, and TCRdb retains in-frame clones only, with some absent. The sample contains approximately 300,000 clones, 70% to 85% of which appear only once. Sequenced input: peripheral blood. The TCR originated in a human donor with COVID-19, enrolled during active disease. The donor label of this sample is uncertain. The chain recombines TRBV3-1 (or the pseudogene TRBV3-2) with TRBJ1-2; 10 bases fit TRBD1. Here the CDR3 reads CASSRGQGWEAYGYTF. As DNA, the CDR3 is TGTGCCAGCAGCCGGGGACAGGGGTGGGAGGCCTATGGCTACACCTTC.